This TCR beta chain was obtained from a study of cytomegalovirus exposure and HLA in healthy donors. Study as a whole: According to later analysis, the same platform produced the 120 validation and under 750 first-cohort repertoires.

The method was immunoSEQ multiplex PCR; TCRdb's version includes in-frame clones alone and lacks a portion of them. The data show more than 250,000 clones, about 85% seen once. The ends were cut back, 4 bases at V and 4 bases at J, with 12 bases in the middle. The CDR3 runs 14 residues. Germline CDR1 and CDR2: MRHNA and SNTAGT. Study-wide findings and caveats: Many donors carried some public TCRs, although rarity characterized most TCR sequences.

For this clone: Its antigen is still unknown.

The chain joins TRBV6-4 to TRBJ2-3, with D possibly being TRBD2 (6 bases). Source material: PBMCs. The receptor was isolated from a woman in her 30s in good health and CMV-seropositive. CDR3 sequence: CASSVGGSPDTQYF. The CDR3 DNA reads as TGTGCCAGCAGTGTGGGGGGTAGCCCAGATACGCAGTATTTT.